These 32 T cell receptor beta chains were sequenced from one sample in a study of blood T cell repertoires in COVID-19. The method was immunoSEQ multiplex PCR; TCRdb's version includes in-frame clones alone and lacks a portion of them. The sample consists of a few hundred thousand clones, roughly 85% of them appearing once. Sequencing was carried out using peripheral blood. These receptors were obtained from a woman aged 18-29 years with acute or convalescent COVID-19.

This sequence joins TRBV24-1 and TRBJ2-3; D is ambiguous. V was pared by 3 bases and J by 0 bases, with 9 bases between. The germline V gene has CDR1 KGHDR and CDR2 SFDVKD. This CDR3 contains 15 residues. The CDR3 nucleotides read TGTGCCACCAGTGATGGGCCGATTAGCACAGATACGCAGTATTTT. Encoded protein: CATSDGPISTDTQYF.

The chain employs TRBV9 and TRBJ1-3; D not certain. The CDR3 sequence is 14 residues long. Per germline, CDR1 SGDLS and CDR2 YYNGEE. Trimming took off 0 bases at V and 0 bases at J, with 4 bases between the two ends. CDR3 loop: CASSVDFSGNTIYF. The CDR3 region has the DNA TGTGCCAGCAGCGTAGACTTCTCTGGAAACACCATATATTTT.

Note on this clone: Different DNA sequences within this sample yield the same CDR3. The gene calls are TRBV28 and TRBJ1-5, with 8 bases fitting TRBD1. Trimming at V came to 4 bases and at J to 5 bases, leaving 4 bases not matched to a gene. Germline CDR1 MDHEN, CDR2 SYDVKM. CDR3 length equals 14 residues. The CDR3, as DNA: TGTGCCAGCAGTTCCGGACAGGGAGATCAGCCCCAGCATTTT. Residues: CASSSGQGDQPQHF.

The chain joins TRBV5-1 to TRBJ2-1; perhaps TRBD2 as D (6 bases). This CDR3 is 17 amino acids long. Germline CDR1 is SGHRS and CDR2 is YFSETQ. V lost 4 bases, J lost 1 base, and 18 bases lay in between. The CDR3 spells CASSHLTRDWSYNEQFF. DNA for the CDR3: TGCGCCAGCAGCCACCTGACCCGGGACTGGTCCTACAATGAGCAGTTCTTC.

This clone has just a few counts. The chain has TRBV28 and TRBJ1-5; TRBD1 aligns across 8 bases. Looked up from germline, CDR1 is MDHEN and CDR2 is SYDVKM. With 5 bases clipped from V and 1 base from J, the junction kept 7 bases outside the gene matches. This CDR3 is 16 amino acids long. CDR3 sequence (DNA): TGTGCCAGCAGTCGCGACAGGACAGGGAGCAATCAGCCCCAGCATTTT. Its protein is CASSRDRTGSNQPQHF. Full variable domain (rest looked up from reference TRBV28 and TRBJ1-5): DVKVTQSSRYLVKRTGEKVFLECVQDMDHENMFWYRQDPGLGLRLIYFSYDVKMKEKGDIPEGYSVSREKKERFSLILESASTNQTSMYLCASSRDRTGSNQPQHFGDGTRLSIL.

This rearrangement joins TRBV10-3 to TRBJ2-1, with 11 nucleotides matching TRBD1. Germline V gene sequence: CDR1 ENHRY, CDR2 SYGVKD. The length of the CDR3 is 16 residues. Trimming cost V 1 base and J 3 bases; bases outside gene matches: 2. The CDR3 DNA reads as TGTGCCATCAGTGAGTGGGGGACAGGGGGCTACAATGAGCAGTTCTTC. It is translated as CAISEWGTGGYNEQFF.

The rearrangement links TRBV27 to TRBJ2-5; no firm D call. The V and J ends lost 5 bases and 5 bases respectively, with 15 bases between them. The V gene's germline CDR1 is MNHEY and CDR2 SMNVEV (reference sequence). The CDR3 length is 14 residues. The CDR3 coding sequence is TGTGCCAGCAGTCCCTCTGTAGCAAGCGAGACCCAGTACTTC. It specifies CASSPSVASETQYF.

This clone was seen repeatedly, ten times or more. The genes are TRBV10-1 and TRBJ1-1, with 8 bases aligning to TRBD1. There are 14 residues in the CDR3. Losses at the gene ends were 5 bases for V and 4 bases for J; bases not matched to a gene: 6. Germline CDR1 and CDR2: WNHNN and SYGVQD (reference sequence). The CDR3 here is CASSRTGLGTEAFF. The CDR3 nucleotides are TGCGCCAGCAGTAGGACAGGGTTGGGCACTGAAGCTTTCTTT.

This clone turned up a few times. The V gene is TRBV6-6, the J gene TRBJ1-1, with 7 nucleotides matching TRBD1. Germline lookup yields CDR1 MNHNY and CDR2 SVGAGI (reference sequence). This CDR3 comprises 11 residues. The V gene end was trimmed by 4 bases and the J gene end by 8 bases; junction bases not matched to a gene: 1. The CDR3 sequence: CASSLGQEAFF. Here the CDR3 DNA reads TGTGCCAGCAGTTTGGGACAGGAAGCTTTCTTT.

Concerning this clone: Other DNA sequences within the sample encode an identical CDR3. DNA for the CDR3: TGCGCCAGCAGCTTGGACCAGGGTGACGAGCAGTACTTC. Amino acids: CASSLDQGDEQYF. The rearrangement joins TRBV5-1 to TRBJ2-7, with TRBD1 as a possible D gene (5 bases). The CDR3 sequence is 13 residues long. Germline V gene lookup returns CDR1 SGHRS and CDR2 YFSETQ. The V gene lost 0 bases and the J gene lost 5 bases, with 9 bases spanning the gap.

This clone was seen more than once but under ten times. The rearrangement uses TRBV5-6 and TRBJ2-7, with a tentative D call TRBD2 (5 bases). CDR1 and CDR2 (germline): SGHDT, YYEEEE. V was cut by 3 bases and J by 4 bases, with 5 bases left in between. The CDR3 runs 11 residues. The CDR3 sequence is CASSWEYEQYF. The CDR3 DNA is TGTGCCAGCAGCTGGGAGTACGAGCAGTACTTC.

The V gene is TRBV14, the J gene TRBJ1-1; no reliable D call. V was cut by 5 bases and J by 1 base, with 8 bases left in between. From germline, CDR1 is SGHDN and CDR2 FVKESK. This CDR3 is 13 amino acids long. The DNA of the CDR3 is TGTGCCAGCAGCGGGCAACCGAACACTGAAGCTTTCTTT. This codes for CASSGQPNTEAFF.

The chain joins TRBV5-4 to TRBJ2-1; 13 bases are a match to TRBD2. V shed 7 bases, J shed 6 bases, and the junction held 4 bases outside the gene matches. The CDR3 covers 14 residues. Germline values: CDR1 SGHNT, CDR2 YYREEE (reference sequence). This chain's CDR3 is CASHGLAGANEQFF. CDR3 DNA sequence: TGTGCCAGCCACGGACTAGCGGGAGCCAATGAGCAGTTCTTC.

The chain combines TRBV5-5 with TRBJ2-7; the D gene is possibly TRBD1 (5 bases). Germline lookup yields CDR1 SGHKS and CDR2 YYEKEE (reference sequence). The CDR3 length is 17 residues. V was clipped by 4 bases and J by 3 bases, with 23 bases between them. The chain's CDR3 is CASSPSILSDIHYEQYF. The CDR3 nucleotides read TGTGCCAGCAGCCCCTCAATACTCTCGGACATACACTACGAGCAGTACTTC. The full variable domain, its missing parts supplied by reference TRBV5-5 and TRBJ2-7, is DAGVTQSPTHLIKTRGQQVTLRCSPISGHKSVSWYQQVLGQGPQFIFQYYEKEERGRGNFPDRFSARQFPNYSSELNVNALLLGDSALYLCASSPSILSDIHYEQYFGPGTRLTVT.

This clone was counted once. The V gene is TRBV25-1, the J gene TRBJ2-2; D might be TRBD2 (5 bases). Germline values: CDR1 MGHDK, CDR2 SYGVNS. This CDR3 region has 12 residues. The V and J ends lost 6 bases and 5 bases respectively, with 7 bases between them. This chain's CDR3 is CASRRDTGELFF. The CDR3 DNA follows: TGTGCCAGCAGGAGGGATACCGGGGAGCTGTTTTTT.

The chain couples TRBV12-3 or TRBV12-4 to TRBJ1-1; no reliable D call. This CDR3 spans 13 amino acids. V lost 0 bases and J lost 5, with 7 bases in between. CDR3 sequence: CASSLARGTEAFF. The CDR3 coding sequence is TGTGCCAGCAGTTTAGCGCGCGGGACTGAAGCTTTCTTT.

The rearrangement joins TRBV27 to TRBJ1-5, with 7 bases matching TRBD1. The CDR3 is 13 amino acids. Germline-derived CDR1 and CDR2 are MNHEY and SMNVEV (reference sequence). Germline trimming cut 4 bases from V and 5 bases from J; bases unmatched to any gene: 2. The CDR3 region has the DNA TGTGCCAGCAGTTGGGACAGTGATCAGCCCCAGCATTTT. Residues: CASSWDSDQPQHF.

This clone was counted a few times. The J gene is TRBJ1-2, the V gene TRBV15; D call uncertain. Trimming took off 3 bases at V and 9 bases at J, with 11 bases between the two ends. CDR1 and CDR2 (germline): LNHNV, YYDKDF (reference sequence). The CDR3 has 12 amino acids. CDR3 sequence reads: CATSSRRESYTF. The DNA of the CDR3 is TGTGCCACCAGCAGTCGACGGGAGAGCTACACCTTC.

The chain uses TRBV25-1 and TRBJ2-7, with D tentatively TRBD1 (6 bases). Germline V lookup: CDR1 MGHDK, CDR2 SYGVNS. The CDR3 has 12 amino acids. The CDR3 DNA follows: TGTGGGGTGAGGGACAACCACTACGAGCAGTACTTC. It is translated as CGVRDNHYEQYF.

DNA of the CDR3: TGTGCCAGCAGCCATCGGGGTCCCTACGAGCAGTACTTC. This sequence encodes CASSHRGPYEQYF. The J gene is TRBJ2-7, the V gene TRBV3-1 (or the pseudogene TRBV3-2), with D tentatively TRBD2 (5 bases). This CDR3 comprises 13 residues. With 3 bases removed from V and 2 bases from J, the gap between germline ends came to 8 bases. Germline V gene lookup returns CDR1 LGHDT and CDR2 YNNKEL (reference sequence).

This chain joins TRBV7-3 and TRBJ1-3; D gene ambiguous. Trimming took 6 bases from V and 2 from J, leaving 8 bases between them. The CDR3 consists of 13 residues. CDR1 is SGHTA and CDR2 is FQGTGA in the germline V gene. CDR3 sequence (DNA): TGTGCCAGCAGTTCCGGGACTGGAAACACCATATATTTT. It codes for CASSSGTGNTIYF.

The chain carries TRBV4-2 and TRBJ2-7; the D is unclear. This CDR3 contains 13 residues. Trimming took off 0 bases at V and 3 bases at J, with 6 bases between the two ends. CDR1 is LGHNA and CDR2 is YNFKEQ in the germline V gene. CDR3 loop: CASSQDGSYEQYF. The CDR3 DNA reads TGTGCCAGCAGCCAAGATGGCAGCTACGAGCAGTACTTC.

The chain couples TRBV5-1 to TRBJ2-2; D not resolved. CDR1 is SGHRS, CDR2 YFSETQ, per germline. V gave up 0 bases and J gave up 1 base, with 7 bases separating them. CDR3 length: 15 residues. CDR3 nucleotides: TGCGCCAGCAGCTTGGTTGGCGGGAACACCGGGGAGCTGTTTTTT. Amino acid sequence: CASSLVGGNTGELFF.

The chain uses TRBV24-1 and TRBJ2-1; tentative D call: TRBD2 (6 bases). Deletions cut 12 bases from V and 0 bases from J, with 17 bases between. Per germline, CDR1 KGHDR and CDR2 SFDVKD. This CDR3 is built from 15 residues. The CDR3 here is CAAGSRSGSYNEQFF. CDR3 nucleotides: TGTGCCGCCGGGAGCCGAAGCGGCTCCTACAATGAGCAGTTCTTC.

This chain joins TRBV27 and TRBJ1-2; 7 bases are shared with TRBD1. V shed 7 bases and J 0 bases; nucleotides not matched to a gene: 5. The CDR3 covers 14 residues. CDR1 is MNHEY and CDR2 is SMNVEV in the germline V gene (reference sequence). CDR3 region: CASTPRGTNYGYTF. The CDR3 coding sequence is TGTGCCAGCACCCCCAGGGGGACTAACTATGGCTACACCTTC.

The gene calls are TRBV28 and TRBJ2-3; 10 nucleotides agree with TRBD2. The trim removed 5 bases at V and 4 bases at J, leaving 12 bases unmatched. Germline-derived CDR1 and CDR2 are MDHEN and SYDVKM. The CDR3 covers 17 residues. In DNA form, the CDR3 reads TGTGCCAGCAGTGTGCCTCCCAGCGGGAGGGCCTCAGATACGCAGTATTTT. It is translated as CASSVPPSGRASDTQYF.

CDR3 sequence: CASLPALGRLKGYTF. In DNA, the CDR3 is TGTGCCAGCCTCCCCGCCCTTGGGCGTCTTAAAGGCTACACCTTC. The V and J genes are TRBV28 and TRBJ1-2; no clear D gene. The CDR3 runs to 15 residues. In germline, CDR1 is MDHEN, CDR2 SYDVKM. The V gene lost 8 bases and the J gene lost 8 bases, with 24 bases spanning the gap.

The V and J genes are TRBV6-6 and TRBJ2-7, with D maybe TRBD1 (6 bases). The CDR3 length is 15 residues. Deletions cut 5 bases from V and 3 bases from J, with 17 bases between. CDR1 is MNHNY, CDR2 SVGAGI, per germline (reference sequence). The CDR3 bases are TGTGCCAGCAGTAGGGAACTGACAGGCCTCTACGAGCAGTACTTC. Encoded protein: CASSRELTGLYEQYF.

CDR3 loop: CASSIVSDSSGYTF. CDR3 sequence (DNA): TGTGCCAGTAGTATAGTTTCGGACAGCAGTGGCTACACCTTC. The V call is TRBV19, the J call TRBJ1-2; a possible D gene is TRBD1 (6 bases). CDR3 length equals 14 residues. Germline CDR1 and CDR2: LNHDA and SQIVND (reference sequence). Trimming removed 1 base at V and 7 bases at J, with 13 bases between.

A single count supports this clone. The V call is TRBV5-8, the J call TRBJ1-5; no clear D gene. Trimming left V 4 bases short and J 6 bases short, with 8 bases between. There are 12 residues in the CDR3. The germline V gene has CDR1 SGHTS and CDR2 YDEGEE. CDR3 sequence: CASSLRGQPQHF. The CDR3 nucleotides read TGTGCCAGCAGCCTTAGAGGTCAGCCCCAGCATTTT.

The chain combines TRBV24-1 with TRBJ1-2; 7 bases map to TRBD1. This CDR3 is 13 amino acids long. Germline CDR1 reads KGHDR; CDR2 reads SFDVKD. V lost 4 bases to trimming and J lost 8 bases; unmatched junction nucleotides: 6. The CDR3 spells CATSEGTDGGYTF. CDR3 sequence (DNA): TGTGCCACCAGTGAGGGGACAGATGGGGGCTACACCTTC.

This chain uses TRBV2 with TRBJ1-4; D is uncertain. This CDR3 is built from 11 residues. The V gene's germline CDR1 is SNHLY and CDR2 FYNNEI. Trimming shortened V by 9 bases and J by 12 bases, and 14 bases separated the two germline ends. The DNA of the CDR3 is TGTGCCAGTAGCGGCGAAATACAACTGTTTTTT. As protein: CASSGEIQLFF.